This TCR beta chain was found in a study of blood T cell repertoires in COVID-19. Whole-study context: Sites in the United States, Italy and Spain provided acute and convalescent COVID-19 samples. The cDNA or gDNA used as material had been derived from T cells, B-cell-depleted T cells, or PBMCs.

The CDR3 extends over 17 amino acids. The ends lost 1 base at V and 2 bases at J; junction bases unmatched: 10. In germline, CDR1 is MNHEY, CDR2 SMNVEV (reference sequence). Authors' methods: The authors estimated nucleated cell counts from reference gene primer amplification. Clones were read by immunoSEQ multiplex PCR, and TCRdb kept only the in-frame ones, dropping some. From that table come the V and J calls and clone size; the DNA was used to work out D and trimming. The sample lists about 110,000 clones; over 70% were seen once. The specimen sequenced was peripheral blood. This clonotype was obtained from a human donor in a cohort sampled during active or convalescent COVID-19. The chain recombines TRBV27 with TRBJ2-7; 8 nucleotides align to TRBD1. The DNA of the CDR3 is TGTGCCAGCAGTTTATTAGGACAGGGAGGAGTCCCCTACGAGCAGTACTTC. Translating it yields CASSLLGQGGVPYEQYF.